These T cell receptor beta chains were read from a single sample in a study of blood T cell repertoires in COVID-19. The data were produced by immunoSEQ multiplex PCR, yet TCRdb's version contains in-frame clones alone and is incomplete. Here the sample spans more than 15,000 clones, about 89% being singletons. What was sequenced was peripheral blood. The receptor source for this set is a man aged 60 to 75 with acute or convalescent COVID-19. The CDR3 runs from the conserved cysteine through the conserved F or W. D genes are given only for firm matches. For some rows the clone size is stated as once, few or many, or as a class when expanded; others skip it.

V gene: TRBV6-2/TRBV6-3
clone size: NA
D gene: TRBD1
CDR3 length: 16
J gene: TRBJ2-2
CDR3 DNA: TGTGCCAGCAGTTCGGGGACAGAAAGGGGCGGGGGGGAGCTGTTTTTT
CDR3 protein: CASSSGTERGGGELFF

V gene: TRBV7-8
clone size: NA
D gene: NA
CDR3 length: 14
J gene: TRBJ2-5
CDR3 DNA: TGTGCCAGCAGCTTTGGGGCCGCAGAAGAGACCCAGTACTTC
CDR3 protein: CASSFGAAEETQYF

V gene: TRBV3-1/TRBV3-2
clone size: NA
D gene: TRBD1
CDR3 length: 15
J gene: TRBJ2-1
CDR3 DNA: TGTGCCAGCAGCAATTCCGGGACAGCTTTCAATGAGCAGTTCTTC
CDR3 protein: CASSNSGTAFNEQFF

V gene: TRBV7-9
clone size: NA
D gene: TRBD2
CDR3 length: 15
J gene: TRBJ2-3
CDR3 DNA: TGTGCCAGCAGCGTTACTAGCGGCGTCACAGATACGCAGTATTTT
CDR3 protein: CASSVTSGVTDTQYF

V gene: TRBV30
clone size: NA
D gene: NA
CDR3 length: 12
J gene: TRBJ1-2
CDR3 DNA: TGTGCCTGGAGTGAGGGAGACTATGGCTACACCTTC
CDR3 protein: CAWSEGDYGYTF

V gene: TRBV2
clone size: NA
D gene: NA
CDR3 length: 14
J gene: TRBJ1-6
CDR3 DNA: TGTGCCAGCAGAAGGACAGATTCCAATTCACCCCTCCACTTT
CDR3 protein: CASRRTDSNSPLHF

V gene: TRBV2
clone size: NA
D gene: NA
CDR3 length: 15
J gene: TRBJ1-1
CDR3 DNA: TGTGCCTCCTCCGCGCATGGGGCAGGGAACACTGAAGCTTTCTTT
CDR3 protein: CASSAHGAGNTEAFF

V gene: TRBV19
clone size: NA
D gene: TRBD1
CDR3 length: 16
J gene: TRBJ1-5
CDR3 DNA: TGTGCCAGTACCGGACAACTGACAGGGGGCTACCAGCCCCAGCATTTT
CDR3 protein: CASTGQLTGGYQPQHF

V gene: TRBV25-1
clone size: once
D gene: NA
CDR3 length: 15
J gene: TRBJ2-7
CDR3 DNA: TGTGCCAGCACCACGCCCGGACAGAGCTCCTACGAGCAGTACTTC
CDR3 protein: CASTTPGQSSYEQYF

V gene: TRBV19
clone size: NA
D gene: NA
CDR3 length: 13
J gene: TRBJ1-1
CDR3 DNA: TGTGCCAGTAAAGAGCTTATGAACACTGAAGCTTTCTTT
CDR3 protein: CASKELMNTEAFF

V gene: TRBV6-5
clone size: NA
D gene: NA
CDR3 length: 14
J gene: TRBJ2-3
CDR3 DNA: TGTGCCAGCAGCTCTAGCGACGGCACAGATACGCAGTATTTT
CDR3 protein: CASSSSDGTDTQYF

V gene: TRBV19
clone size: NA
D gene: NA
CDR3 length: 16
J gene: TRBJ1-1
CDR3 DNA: TGTGCCAGTAGACAGTACCCGCTAAAAATGAACACTGAAGCTTTCTTT
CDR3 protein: CASRQYPLKMNTEAFF

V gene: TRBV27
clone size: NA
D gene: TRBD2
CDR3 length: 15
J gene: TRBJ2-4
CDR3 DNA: TGTGCCAGCAGCCCTAGCGGCCTAGCCAAAAACATTCAGTACTTC
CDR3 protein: CASSPSGLAKNIQYF

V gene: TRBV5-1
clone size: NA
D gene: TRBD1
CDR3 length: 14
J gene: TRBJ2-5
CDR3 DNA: TGCGCCAGCAGCTTTGACAGGGTGGGAGAGACCCAGTACTTC
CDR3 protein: CASSFDRVGETQYF

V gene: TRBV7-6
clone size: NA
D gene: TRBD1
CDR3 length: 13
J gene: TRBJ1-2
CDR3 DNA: TGTGCCAGCAGCTTGGGACAGGGCTATGGCTACACCTTC
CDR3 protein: CASSLGQGYGYTF

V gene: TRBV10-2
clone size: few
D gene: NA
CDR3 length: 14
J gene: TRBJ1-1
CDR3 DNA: TGCGCCACCCAGAAGCCTCAGGGGTACACTGAAGCTTTCTTT
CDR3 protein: CATQKPQGYTEAFF

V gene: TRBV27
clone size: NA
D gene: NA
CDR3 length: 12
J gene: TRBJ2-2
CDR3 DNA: TGTGCCAGCAGCGAGGAAGCCGGGGAGCTGTTTTTT
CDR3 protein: CASSEEAGELFF

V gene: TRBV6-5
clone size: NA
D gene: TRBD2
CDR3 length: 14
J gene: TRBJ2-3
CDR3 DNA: TGTGCGGGGAGTCCCGGGAGGGGCACAGATACGCAGTATTTT
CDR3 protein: CAGSPGRGTDTQYF

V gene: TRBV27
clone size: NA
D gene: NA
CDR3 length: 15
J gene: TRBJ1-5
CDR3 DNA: TGTGCCAGCAGTTTATCGGCAGGCCCAAATCAGCCCCAGCATTTT
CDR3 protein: CASSLSAGPNQPQHF

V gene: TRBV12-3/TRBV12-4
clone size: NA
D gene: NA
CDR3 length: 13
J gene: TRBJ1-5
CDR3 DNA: TGTGCCAGCAGCCCTCAGGGTCCTCAGCCCCAGCATTTT
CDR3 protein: CASSPQGPQPQHF

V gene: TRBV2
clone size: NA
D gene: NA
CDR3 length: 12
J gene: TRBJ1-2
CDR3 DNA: TGTGCCAGCAGTGTAACACGTTACGGCTACACCTTC
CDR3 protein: CASSVTRYGYTF

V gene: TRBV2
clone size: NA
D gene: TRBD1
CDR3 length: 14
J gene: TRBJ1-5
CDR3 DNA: TGTGCCAGCACCACGGGACAGGGCAATCAGCCCCAGCATTTT
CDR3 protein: CASTTGQGNQPQHF

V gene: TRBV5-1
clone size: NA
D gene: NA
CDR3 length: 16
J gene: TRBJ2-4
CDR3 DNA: TGCGCCAGCAGCCCGGGACTTCCCAGAGCCAAAAACATTCAGTACTTC
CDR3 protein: CASSPGLPRAKNIQYF

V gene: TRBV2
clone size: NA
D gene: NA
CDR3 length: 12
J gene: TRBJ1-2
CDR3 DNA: TGTGCCAGCAACCAGGGTAACTATGGCTACACCTTC
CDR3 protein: CASNQGNYGYTF

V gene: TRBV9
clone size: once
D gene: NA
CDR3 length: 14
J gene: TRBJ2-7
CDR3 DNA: TGTGCCAGCAGCCCTCAGGGAGGAGGCTACGAGCAGTACTTC
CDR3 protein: CASSPQGGGYEQYF

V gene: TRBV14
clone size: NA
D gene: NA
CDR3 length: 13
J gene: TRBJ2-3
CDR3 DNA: TGTGCCAGCAGCCATTGGGAGGTCGATACGCAGTATTTT
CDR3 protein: CASSHWEVDTQYF

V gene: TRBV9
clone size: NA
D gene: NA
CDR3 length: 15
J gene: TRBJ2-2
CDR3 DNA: TGTGCCAGCAGCGTATCTCCCGATCGGGGCGGGGAGCTGTTTTTT
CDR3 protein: CASSVSPDRGGELFF

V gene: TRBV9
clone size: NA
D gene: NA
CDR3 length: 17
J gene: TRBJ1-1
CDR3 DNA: TGTGCCAGCAGCGTCGACACAGGGCAGGGCCCACACACTGAAGCTTTCTTT
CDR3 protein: CASSVDTGQGPHTEAFF

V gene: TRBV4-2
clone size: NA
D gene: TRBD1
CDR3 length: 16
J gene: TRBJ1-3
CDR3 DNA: TGTGCCAGCAGCCAAGATTGGGACAGGGAAGGAAACACCATATATTTT
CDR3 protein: CASSQDWDREGNTIYF

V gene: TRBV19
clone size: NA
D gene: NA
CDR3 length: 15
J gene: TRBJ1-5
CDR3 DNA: TGTGCCAGTAGCCCGCCGAGGTCGGGGAATCAGCCCCAGCATTTT
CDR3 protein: CASSPPRSGNQPQHF

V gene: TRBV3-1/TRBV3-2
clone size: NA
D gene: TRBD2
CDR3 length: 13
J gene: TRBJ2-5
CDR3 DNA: TGTGCCAGCAGCCTCCGGGGGGGGCTACCCCAGTACTTC
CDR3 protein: CASSLRGGLPQYF

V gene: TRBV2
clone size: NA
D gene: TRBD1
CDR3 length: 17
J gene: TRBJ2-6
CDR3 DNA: TGTGCCAGCAGCCGGGACAGAGTAAACTCTGGGGCCAACGTCCTGACTTTC
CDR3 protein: CASSRDRVNSGANVLTF

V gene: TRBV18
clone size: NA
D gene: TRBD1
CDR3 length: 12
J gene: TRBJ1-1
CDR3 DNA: TGTGCCAGCTCAGCGACAGGGGATGAAGCTTTCTTT
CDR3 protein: CASSATGDEAFF

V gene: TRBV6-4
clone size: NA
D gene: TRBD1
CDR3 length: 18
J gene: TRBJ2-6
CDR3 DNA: TGTGCCAGCAGTGATTCCGGGACAGGGTATTCTGGGGCCAACGTCCTGACTTTC
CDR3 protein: CASSDSGTGYSGANVLTF

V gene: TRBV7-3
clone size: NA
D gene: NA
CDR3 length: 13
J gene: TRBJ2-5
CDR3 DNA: TGTGCCAGCAGCTCTCAAGGCAGGGAGACCCAGTACTTC
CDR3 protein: CASSSQGRETQYF

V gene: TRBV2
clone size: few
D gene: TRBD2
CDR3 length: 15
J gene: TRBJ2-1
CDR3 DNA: TGTGCCAGCAGTGCGACTAGCGGGGGGGCAAATGAGCAGTTCTTC
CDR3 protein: CASSATSGGANEQFF

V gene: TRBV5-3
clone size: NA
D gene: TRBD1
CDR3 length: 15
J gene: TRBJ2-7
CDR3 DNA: TGTGCCAGAAGCTTGGTAAGGGACAGATTACGGGAGCAGTACTTC
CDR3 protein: CARSLVRDRLREQYF

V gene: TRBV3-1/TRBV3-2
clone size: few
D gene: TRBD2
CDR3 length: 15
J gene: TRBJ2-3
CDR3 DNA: TGTGCCAGCAGCCCGACCCTTATAGCGGGAGATACGCAGTATTTT
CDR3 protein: CASSPTLIAGDTQYF

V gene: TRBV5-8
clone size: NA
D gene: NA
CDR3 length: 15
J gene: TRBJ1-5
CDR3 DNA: TGTGCCAGCAGCCCGCAGGGGACGATCAATCAGCCCCAGCATTTT
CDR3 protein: CASSPQGTINQPQHF

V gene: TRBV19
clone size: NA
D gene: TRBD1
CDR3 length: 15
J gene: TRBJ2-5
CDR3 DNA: TGTGCCAGTAGTAGGGGACAGGGGGCTGGAGAGACCCAGTACTTC
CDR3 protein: CASSRGQGAGETQYF

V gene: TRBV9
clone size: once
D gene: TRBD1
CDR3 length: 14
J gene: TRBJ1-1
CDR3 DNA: TGTGCCAGCAGCCCGCGGACAGGGAACACTGAAGCTTTCTTT
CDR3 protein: CASSPRTGNTEAFF

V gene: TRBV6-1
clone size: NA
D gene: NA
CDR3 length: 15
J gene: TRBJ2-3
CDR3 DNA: TGTGCCAGCAGTGAGGGCAGGGTAGAGTTAAGTACGCAGTATTTT
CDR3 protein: CASSEGRVELSTQYF

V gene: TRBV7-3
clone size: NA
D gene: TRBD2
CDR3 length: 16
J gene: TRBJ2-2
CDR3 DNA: TGTGCCAGCAGCCTTCGAGAGCGGGGGAACACCGGGGAGCTGTTTTTT
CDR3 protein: CASSLRERGNTGELFF

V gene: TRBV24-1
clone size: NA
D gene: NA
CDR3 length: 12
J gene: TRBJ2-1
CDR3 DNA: TGTGCCACCAGTTTCAGGGAAAATGAGCAGTTCTTC
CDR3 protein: CATSFRENEQFF

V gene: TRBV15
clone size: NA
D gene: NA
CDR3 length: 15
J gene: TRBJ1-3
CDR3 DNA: TGTGCCACCAGCAGAGATACCGGCTCTGGAAACACCATATATTTT
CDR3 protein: CATSRDTGSGNTIYF

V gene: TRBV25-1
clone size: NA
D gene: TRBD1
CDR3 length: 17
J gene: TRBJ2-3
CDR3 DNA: TGTGCCAGCAGTGAACCACGACAGGGGCCTAACACAGATACGCAGTATTTT
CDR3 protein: CASSEPRQGPNTDTQYF

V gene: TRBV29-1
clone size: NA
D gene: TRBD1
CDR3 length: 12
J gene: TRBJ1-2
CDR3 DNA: TGCAGCATACAAACAGGGGGCTATGGCTACACCTTC
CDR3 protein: CSIQTGGYGYTF

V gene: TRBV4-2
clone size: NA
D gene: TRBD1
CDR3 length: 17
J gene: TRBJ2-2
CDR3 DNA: TGTGCCAGCAGCCAAGGGGGGCGAGGACAGGGCACCGGGGAGCTGTTTTTT
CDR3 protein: CASSQGGRGQGTGELFF

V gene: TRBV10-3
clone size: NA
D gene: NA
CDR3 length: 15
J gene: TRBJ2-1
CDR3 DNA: TGTGCCATCAGGCTGGAGGAGGGGGCCCTTTCTGAGCAGTTCTTC
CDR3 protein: CAIRLEEGALSEQFF

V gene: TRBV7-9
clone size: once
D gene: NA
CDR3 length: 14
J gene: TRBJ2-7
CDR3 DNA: TGTGCCAGCAGCTTTCTCCAGAATTCGGGGGAGGAGTACTTC
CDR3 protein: CASSFLQNSGEEYF

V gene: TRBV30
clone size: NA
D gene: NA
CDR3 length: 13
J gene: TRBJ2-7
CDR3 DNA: TGTGCCTGGAGGTATAGGACTTATACGGAGCAGTACTTC
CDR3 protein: CAWRYRTYTEQYF